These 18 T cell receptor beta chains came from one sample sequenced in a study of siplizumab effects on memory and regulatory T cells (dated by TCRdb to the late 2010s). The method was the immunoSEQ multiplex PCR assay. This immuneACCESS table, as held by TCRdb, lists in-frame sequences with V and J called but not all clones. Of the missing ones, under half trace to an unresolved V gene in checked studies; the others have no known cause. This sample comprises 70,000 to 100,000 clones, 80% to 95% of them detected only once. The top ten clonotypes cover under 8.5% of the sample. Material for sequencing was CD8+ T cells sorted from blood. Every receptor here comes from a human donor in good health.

As DNA, the CDR3 is TGTGCCTGGAGTGACGTGGGAGGATCAGATACGCAGTATTTT. Protein: CAWSDVGGSDTQYF. The chain is built from TRBV30 and TRBJ2-3; TRBD2 is a possible D gene (6 bases). This CDR3 is built from 14 residues. Trimming removed 1 base from V and 4 bases from J, with 12 bases in between. Germline-derived CDR1 and CDR2 are GTSNPN and SVGIG (reference sequence).

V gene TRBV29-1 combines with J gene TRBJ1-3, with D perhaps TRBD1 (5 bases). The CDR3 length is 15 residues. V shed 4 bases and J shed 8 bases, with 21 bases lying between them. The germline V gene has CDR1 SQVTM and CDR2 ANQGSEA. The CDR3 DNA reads TGCAGCGTTGTGGGCAGGATGGGACTCGGAGACACCATATATTTT. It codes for CSVVGRMGLGDTIYF.

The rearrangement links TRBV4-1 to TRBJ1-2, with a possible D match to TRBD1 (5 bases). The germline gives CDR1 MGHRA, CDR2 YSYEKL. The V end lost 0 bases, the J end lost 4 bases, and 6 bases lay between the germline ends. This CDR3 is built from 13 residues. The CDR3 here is CASSQETVYGYTF. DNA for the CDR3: TGCGCCAGCAGCCAAGAGACAGTCTATGGCTACACCTTC.

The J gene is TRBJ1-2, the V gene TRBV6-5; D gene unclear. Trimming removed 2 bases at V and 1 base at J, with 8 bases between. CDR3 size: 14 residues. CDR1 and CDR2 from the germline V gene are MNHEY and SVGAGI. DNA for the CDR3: TGTGCCAGCAGTTACAGCCAGTTTAACTATGGCTACACCTTC. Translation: CASSYSQFNYGYTF.

The CDR3 reads CASSQLGQGVNEQFF. CDR3 in DNA: TGCGCCAGCAGCCAATTGGGCCAGGGGGTCAATGAGCAGTTCTTC. The rearrangement uses TRBV4-1 and TRBJ2-1, with 7 bases matching TRBD1. Looked up from germline, CDR1 is MGHRA and CDR2 is YSYEKL. The ends lost 2 bases at V and 6 bases at J; junction bases unmatched: 7. CDR3 size: 15 residues.

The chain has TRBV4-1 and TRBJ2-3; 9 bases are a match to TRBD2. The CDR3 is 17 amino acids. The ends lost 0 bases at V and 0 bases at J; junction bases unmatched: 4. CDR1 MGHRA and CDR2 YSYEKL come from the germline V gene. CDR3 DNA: TGCGCCAGCAGCCAAGATCCCAGCGGGAGGAGCACAGATACGCAGTATTTT. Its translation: CASSQDPSGRSTDTQYF.

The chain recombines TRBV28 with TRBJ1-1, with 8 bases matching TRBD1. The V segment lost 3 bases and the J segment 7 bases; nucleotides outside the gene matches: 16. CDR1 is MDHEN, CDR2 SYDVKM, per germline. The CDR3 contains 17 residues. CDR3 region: CASSFRRTGSNDGEAFF. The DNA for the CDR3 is TGTGCCAGCAGTTTTAGACGGACAGGGTCTAATGATGGTGAAGCTTTCTTT. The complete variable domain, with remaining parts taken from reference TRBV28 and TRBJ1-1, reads DVKVTQSSRYLVKRTGEKVFLECVQDMDHENMFWYRQDPGLGLRLIYFSYDVKMKEKGDIPEGYSVSREKKERFSLILESASTNQTSMYLCASSFRRTGSNDGEAFFGQGTRLTVV.

In DNA form, the CDR3 reads TGTGCCAGCAGCTTATATCGGGCGGGGAATACCTACGAGCAGTACTTC. Residues: CASSLYRAGNTYEQYF. This chain uses TRBV11-2 with TRBJ2-7; possibly TRBD2 for D (6 bases). The germline gives CDR1 SGHAT, CDR2 FQNNGV. The CDR3 length is 16 residues. The V gene lost 2 bases and the J gene lost 2 bases, with 16 bases spanning the gap.

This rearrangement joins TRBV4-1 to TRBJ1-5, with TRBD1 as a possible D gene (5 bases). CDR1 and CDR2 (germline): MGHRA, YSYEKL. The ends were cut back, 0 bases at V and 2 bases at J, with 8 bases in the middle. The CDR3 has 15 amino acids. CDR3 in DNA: TGCGCCAGCAGCCAAGAATACAGGCGCAATCAGCCCCAGCATTTT. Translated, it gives CASSQEYRRNQPQHF.

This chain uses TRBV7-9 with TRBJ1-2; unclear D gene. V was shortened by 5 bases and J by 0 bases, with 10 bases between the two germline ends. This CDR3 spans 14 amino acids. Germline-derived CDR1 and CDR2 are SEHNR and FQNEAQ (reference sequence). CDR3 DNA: TGTGCCAGCAGCCCCGACGCGTCTAACTATGGCTACACCTTC. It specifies CASSPDASNYGYTF.

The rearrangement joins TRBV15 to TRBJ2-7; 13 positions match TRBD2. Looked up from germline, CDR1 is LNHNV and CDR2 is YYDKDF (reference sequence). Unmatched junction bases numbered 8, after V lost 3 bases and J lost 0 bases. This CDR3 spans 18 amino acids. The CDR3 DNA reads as TGTGCCACCAGCAGCGGACTAGCGGGAGACGGTGGCTCCTACGAGCAGTACTTC. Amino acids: CATSSGLAGDGGSYEQYF.

The CDR3 protein is CASSERGFANYGYTF. The CDR3 DNA sequence: TGTGCCAGCTCGGAGAGGGGATTTGCTAACTATGGCTACACCTTC. The gene calls are TRBV27 and TRBJ1-2; D is perhaps TRBD1 (5 bases). The V gene lost 8 bases and the J gene lost 0 bases, with 16 bases spanning the gap. CDR1 and CDR2 from the germline V gene are MNHEY and SMNVEV (reference sequence). This CDR3 region has 15 residues.

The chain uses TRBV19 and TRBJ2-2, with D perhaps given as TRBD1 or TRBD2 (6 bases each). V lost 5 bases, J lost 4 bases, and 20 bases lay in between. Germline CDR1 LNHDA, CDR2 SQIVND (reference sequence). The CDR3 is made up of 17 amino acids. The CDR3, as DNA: TGTGCCAGTAGTCTTTGGGGGGCGGGCTCCACCACCGGGGAGCTGTTTTTT. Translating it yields CASSLWGAGSTTGELFF.

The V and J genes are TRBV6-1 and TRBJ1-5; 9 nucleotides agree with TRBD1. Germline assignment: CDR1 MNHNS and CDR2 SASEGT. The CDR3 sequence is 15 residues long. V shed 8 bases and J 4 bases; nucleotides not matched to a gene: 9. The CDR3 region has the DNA TGTGCCAGCTCTCCCCGGGACAGGGTGAATCAGCCCCAGCATTTT. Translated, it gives CASSPRDRVNQPQHF.

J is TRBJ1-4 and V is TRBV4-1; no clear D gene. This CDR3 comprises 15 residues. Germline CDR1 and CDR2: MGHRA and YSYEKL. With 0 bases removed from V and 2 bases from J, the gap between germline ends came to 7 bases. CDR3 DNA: TGCGCCAGCAGCCAAGAAGGGCGGACTAATGAAAAACTGTTTTTT. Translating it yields CASSQEGRTNEKLFF.

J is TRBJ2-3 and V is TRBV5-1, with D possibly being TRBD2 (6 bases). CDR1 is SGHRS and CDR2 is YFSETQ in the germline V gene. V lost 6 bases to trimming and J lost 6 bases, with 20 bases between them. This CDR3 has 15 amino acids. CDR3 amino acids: CASTRGVEGPDTQYF. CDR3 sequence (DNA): TGCGCCAGCACCCGCGGGGTGGAGGGGCCCGATACGCAGTATTTT.

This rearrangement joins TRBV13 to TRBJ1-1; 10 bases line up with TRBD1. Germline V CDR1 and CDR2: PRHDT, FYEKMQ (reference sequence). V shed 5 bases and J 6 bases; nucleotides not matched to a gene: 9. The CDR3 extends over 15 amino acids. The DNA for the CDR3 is TGTGCCAGCAGCGGCGGGACAGGGGAGTGGTCTGAAGCTTTCTTT. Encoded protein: CASSGGTGEWSEAFF.

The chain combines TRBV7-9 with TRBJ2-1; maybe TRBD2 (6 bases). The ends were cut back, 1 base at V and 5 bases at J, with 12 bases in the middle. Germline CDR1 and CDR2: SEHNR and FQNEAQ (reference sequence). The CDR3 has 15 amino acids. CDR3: CASSLGGLHNNEQFF. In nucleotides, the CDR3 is TGTGCCAGCAGCTTAGGGGGACTGCACAACAATGAGCAGTTCTTC.